The 24 T cell receptor beta chains presented below share a single source sample, sequenced in a study of shared clonotypes between healthy human individuals. TCRdb's copy holds only in-frame clones and misses some; the assay was immunoSEQ multiplex PCR. Of 2,500,000 or so clones in the sample, 80% to 95% were seen once. Source material: naive CD4+ T cells from PBMCs. Subset in this sample: CD45RA+ positively selected. The receptors were sampled from a man younger than 30 in good health. Some clones in this sample may be carry-over from other donors' samples.

The genes are TRBV18 and TRBJ1-6, with 8 bases fitting TRBD1. Germline V gene lookup returns CDR1 KGHSH and CDR2 LQKENI. The CDR3 length is 15 residues. J gave up 5 bases and V 1 base, and 1 base lay outside the gene matches. The CDR3 is CASSPRGQDNSPLHF. CDR3 in DNA: TGTGCCAGCTCACCACGGGGACAGGATAATTCACCCCTCCACTTT.

The rearrangement links TRBV6-5 to TRBJ2-3, with D maybe TRBD2 (6 bases). The CDR3 spans 14 residues. In germline, CDR1 is MNHEY, CDR2 SVGAGI. Trimming removed 7 bases from V and 4 bases from J, with 15 bases in between. DNA of the CDR3: TGTGCCAGCATAGAGCCGGGGGTGCCAGATACGCAGTATTTT. This translates into CASIEPGVPDTQYF.

This clone was found a few times. CDR3 loop: CSASNLGELFF. CDR3 in DNA: TGCAGTGCGAGTAACCTTGGAGAACTGTTTTTT. V gene TRBV20-1 combines with J gene TRBJ2-2; D ambiguous. The CDR3 is made up of 11 amino acids. V shed 6 bases and J shed 14 bases, with 16 bases lying between them. CDR1 and CDR2 (germline): DFQATT, SNEGSKA (reference sequence).

The chain combines TRBV2 with TRBJ2-1; 10 bases agree with TRBD2. Germline trimming cut 4 bases from V and 6 bases from J; bases unmatched to any gene: 3. CDR3 size: 14 residues. The germline CDR1 and CDR2 sequences are SNHLY and FYNNEI. CDR3 DNA sequence: TGTGCCAGCAGTGGAGGACTAGCGGCCAATGAGCAGTTCTTC. Translation gives CASSGGLAANEQFF.

The gene calls are TRBV4-1 and TRBJ2-1; D is perhaps TRBD2 (6 bases). Germline assignment: CDR1 MGHRA and CDR2 YSYEKL. V was cut by 2 bases and J by 12 bases, with 17 bases left in between. CDR3 length: 14 amino acids. The CDR3 is CASSQLAVGGGQFF. Written as DNA, the CDR3 is TGCGCCAGCAGCCAACTAGCCGTTGGGGGAGGGCAGTTCTTC.

The J gene is TRBJ2-7, the V gene TRBV7-9, with 7 nucleotides matching TRBD1. Germline V gene lookup returns CDR1 SEHNR and CDR2 FQNEAQ (reference sequence). This CDR3 has 18 amino acids. Trimming removed 4 bases from V and 5 bases from J; junction bases left unmatched: 20. The DNA for the CDR3 is TGTGCCAGCAGCTCACTGAAGGACAACAGGGGCTTGCGGGACGAGCAGTACTTC. Translating it yields CASSSLKDNRGLRDEQYF.

V is TRBV29-1 and J is TRBJ2-7, with D tentatively TRBD2 (6 bases). The CDR3 has 14 residues. Deletions cut 4 bases from V and 2 bases from J, with 15 bases between. Germline V gene sequence: CDR1 SQVTM, CDR2 ANQGSEA. CDR3 in DNA: TGCAGCGTTGCATGGGACTTAGTCACCTACGAGCAGTACTTC. It translates to CSVAWDLVTYEQYF.

J is TRBJ2-1 and V is TRBV7-9; 9 positions match TRBD2. This CDR3 region has 15 residues. V lost 2 bases and J lost 6; bases outside the gene matches: 5. Germline V CDR1 and CDR2: SEHNR, FQNEAQ (reference sequence). The CDR3 sequence: CASSLRASGINEQFF. CDR3 nucleotide sequence: TGTGCCAGCAGCTTAAGGGCTAGCGGGATCAATGAGCAGTTCTTC. Full variable domain (missing parts from reference TRBV7-9 and TRBJ2-1): DTGVSQNPRHKITKRGQNVTFRCDPISEHNRLYWYRQTLGQGPEFLTYFQNEAQLEKSRLLSDRFSAERPKGSFSTLEIQRTEQGDSAMYLCASSLRASGINEQFFGPGTRLTVL.

The chain employs TRBV19 and TRBJ2-1, with D possibly TRBD2 on 5 matching bases. CDR3 length: 15 amino acids. CDR1 and CDR2 from the germline V gene are LNHDA and SQIVND (reference sequence). V was shortened by 2 bases and J by 6 bases, with 14 bases between the two germline ends. The DNA of the CDR3 is TGTGCCAGTAGTATAAGGCCCCTCGGGGTCAATGAGCAGTTCTTC. Its translation: CASSIRPLGVNEQFF.

There are a few counts of this clone. The genes are TRBV6-5 and TRBJ1-1; a weak D match, TRBD1 (5 bases). V was cut by 11 bases and J by 6 bases, with 16 bases left in between. The CDR3 totals 12 residues. Germline V lookup: CDR1 MNHEY, CDR2 SVGAGI. CDR3 sequence: CAVTSGFSEAFF. The CDR3 coding sequence is TGTGCCGTCACGTCAGGGTTCTCTGAAGCTTTCTTT.

The chain carries TRBV19 and TRBJ2-7, with 8 bases fitting TRBD2. With V trimmed by 3 bases and J by 3 bases, 10 bases remained unmatched. Germline V gene sequence: CDR1 LNHDA, CDR2 SQIVND (reference sequence). The CDR3 totals 16 residues. CDR3 region: CASSILQAGEFYEQYF. The CDR3 DNA is TGTGCCAGTAGTATTCTCCAAGCGGGGGAGTTCTACGAGCAGTACTTC.

The J gene is TRBJ1-5, the V gene TRBV7-2; maybe TRBD1 (5 bases). Germline CDR1 is SGHTA and CDR2 is FQGNSA. This CDR3 is 16 amino acids long. The V end was cut by 1 base, the J end by 3 bases, with 13 bases between. The CDR3: CASSLVRQGNNQPQHF. CDR3 sequence (DNA): TGTGCCAGCAGCTTAGTCCGGCAGGGTAACAATCAGCCCCAGCATTTT.

The chain links TRBV28 to TRBJ1-5, with TRBD1 as a possible D gene (5 bases). V lost 9 bases and J lost 0, with 21 bases in between. The CDR3 is made up of 17 amino acids. Germline V CDR1 and CDR2: MDHEN, SYDVKM. Here the CDR3 DNA reads TGTGCCAGGGGCCGGGGCGTAGCACGTTATAGCAATCAGCCCCAGCATTTT. Residues: CARGRGVARYSNQPQHF. Full variable domain (remainder filled in from reference TRBV28 and TRBJ1-5): DVKVTQSSRYLVKRTGEKVFLECVQDMDHENMFWYRQDPGLGLRLIYFSYDVKMKEKGDIPEGYSVSREKKERFSLILESASTNQTSMYLCARGRGVARYSNQPQHFGDGTRLSIL.

The CDR3 nucleotides are TGTGCCAGCAGTTTAAGCAGGGCCCTAGGTGGGGGGCAGTTCTTC. It specifies CASSLSRALGGGQFF. The V call is TRBV28, the J call TRBJ2-1, with D possibly called TRBD1 or TRBD2 (5 bases each). CDR3 length: 15 residues. Trimming stripped 2 bases from V and 12 bases from J, with 20 bases between. Germline CDR1 MDHEN, CDR2 SYDVKM.

V is TRBV9 and J is TRBJ2-1; unclear D gene. Germline V gives CDR1 SGDLS, CDR2 YYNGEE. The CDR3 runs to 15 residues. V lost 4 bases to trimming and J lost 7 bases, with 18 bases between them. The CDR3 protein is CASSPRANLWNEQFF. The CDR3 region has the DNA TGTGCCAGCAGCCCCCGGGCCAACCTCTGGAATGAGCAGTTCTTC.

Worth noting for this clone: Distinct nucleotide sequences in the sample also encode this CDR3. CDR3 amino acids: CASSLGLAGIYEQYF. In DNA form, the CDR3 reads TGTGCCAGCAGTTTAGGACTAGCGGGTATCTACGAGCAGTACTTC. V is TRBV27 and J is TRBJ2-7; 11 positions agree with TRBD2. The CDR3 consists of 15 residues. Germline trimming cut 2 bases from V and 3 bases from J; bases unmatched to any gene: 3. Germline V lookup: CDR1 MNHEY, CDR2 SMNVEV (reference sequence).

This chain connects TRBV5-6 to TRBJ2-2, with 12 bases lining up with TRBD2. Unmatched junction bases numbered 15, after V lost 2 bases and J lost 7 bases. This CDR3 is 19 amino acids long. Germline CDR1 SGHDT, CDR2 YYEEEE. This CDR3 reads CASSFRMTWTSGTVGELFF. CDR3 DNA: TGTGCCAGCAGCTTTAGAATGACTTGGACTAGCGGGACGGTCGGGGAGCTGTTTTTT.

The V and J genes are TRBV28 and TRBJ1-1; D gene ambiguous. Germline V gene lookup returns CDR1 MDHEN and CDR2 SYDVKM. This CDR3 has 11 residues. V was shortened by 3 bases and J by 7 bases, with 6 bases between the two germline ends. In nucleotides, the CDR3 is TGTGCCAGCAGTTTCGAGGATGAAGCTTTCTTT. Translated: CASSFEDEAFF.

The chain links TRBV29-1 to TRBJ2-1, with TRBD1 identical over 9 bases. The J segment lost 10 bases and the V segment lost 7 bases, leaving 11 bases of the junction unmatched. From germline, CDR1 is SQVTM and CDR2 ANQGSEA. The CDR3 covers 13 residues. The CDR3 reads CSGAGQGGREQFF. Written as DNA, the CDR3 is TGCAGCGGGGCGGGACAGGGAGGTCGAGAGCAGTTCTTC.

The chain links TRBV14 to TRBJ2-7, with TRBD1 matching 7 bases. The CDR3 runs 15 residues. From germline, CDR1 is SGHDN and CDR2 FVKESK. Germline trimming cut 2 bases from V and 2 bases from J; bases unmatched to any gene: 6. In DNA form, the CDR3 reads TGTGCCAGCAGCCAATGGCAGGGGGTTACCTACGAGCAGTACTTC. Protein sequence: CASSQWQGVTYEQYF.

The V call is TRBV6-5, the J call TRBJ2-3; TRBD1 agrees at 9 bases. Germline loops: CDR1 MNHEY, CDR2 SVGAGI. The junction had 5 bases not matched to a gene; V was cut back by 5 bases and J by 2 bases. The CDR3 is made up of 15 amino acids. In DNA, the CDR3 is TGTGCCAGCAGTCCCGGGACAGGGCACACAGATACGCAGTATTTT. It encodes CASSPGTGHTDTQYF.

This chain uses TRBV28 with TRBJ2-7; D is unresolved. CDR1 is MDHEN, CDR2 SYDVKM, per germline. The CDR3 consists of 15 residues. The germline V and J ends were trimmed by 2 bases and 3 bases, with 14 bases remaining between them. The CDR3 sequence is CASSLGTFGLYEQYF. CDR3 sequence (DNA): TGTGCCAGCAGTTTAGGCACCTTTGGCCTCTACGAGCAGTACTTC. Using reference TRBV28 and TRBJ2-7 for the parts outside the CDR3, the full variable domain is DVKVTQSSRYLVKRTGEKVFLECVQDMDHENMFWYRQDPGLGLRLIYFSYDVKMKEKGDIPEGYSVSREKKERFSLILESASTNQTSMYLCASSLGTFGLYEQYFGPGTRLTVT.

The J gene is TRBJ2-1, the V gene TRBV5-6; D might be TRBD1 or TRBD2, each matching 5 bases. Germline CDR1 is SGHDT and CDR2 is YYEEEE. The CDR3 length is 15 residues. The V end was cut by 2 bases, the J end by 4 bases, with 13 bases between. CDR3 bases: TGTGCCAGCAGCTTTATGGGACGTGGTTACAATGAGCAGTTCTTC. This translates into CASSFMGRGYNEQFF.

This chain uses TRBV5-6 with TRBJ2-7; TRBD1 matches at 10 bases. V shed 4 bases and J 3 bases; nucleotides not matched to a gene: 10. This CDR3 comprises 16 residues. From germline, CDR1 is SGHDT and CDR2 YYEEEE. The CDR3 protein is CASSLLPGQGSYEQYF. CDR3 in DNA: TGTGCCAGCAGCCTACTCCCGGGACAGGGGAGCTACGAGCAGTACTTC.